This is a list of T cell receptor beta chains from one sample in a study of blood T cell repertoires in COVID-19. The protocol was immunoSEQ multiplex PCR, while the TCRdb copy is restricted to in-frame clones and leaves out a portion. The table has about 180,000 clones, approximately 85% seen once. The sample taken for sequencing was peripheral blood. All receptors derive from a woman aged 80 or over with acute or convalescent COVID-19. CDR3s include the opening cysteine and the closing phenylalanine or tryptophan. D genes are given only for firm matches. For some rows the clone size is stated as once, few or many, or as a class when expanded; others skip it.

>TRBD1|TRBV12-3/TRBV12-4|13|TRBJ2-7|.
CASSPGTAYEQYF
TGTGCCAGCAGTCCGGGGACAGCCTACGAGCAGTACTTC
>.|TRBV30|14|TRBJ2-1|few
CAWSAPYRMDEQFF
TGTGCCTGGAGTGCTCCCTACCGAATGGATGAGCAGTTCTTC
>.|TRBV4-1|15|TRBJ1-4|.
CASSRPRGAFEKLFF
TGCGCCAGCAGCCGGCCCCGGGGGGCTTTTGAAAAACTGTTTTTT
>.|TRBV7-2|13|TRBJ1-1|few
CASSLAQHTEAFF
TGTGCCAGCAGCTTAGCACAGCACACTGAAGCTTTCTTT
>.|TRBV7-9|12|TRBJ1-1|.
CASSWQNTEAFF
TGTGCCAGCAGCTGGCAGAACACTGAAGCTTTCTTT
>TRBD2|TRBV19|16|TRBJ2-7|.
CASSMIRTSGTYEQYF
TGTGCCAGTAGTATGATCCGGACTAGCGGTACCTACGAGCAGTACTTC
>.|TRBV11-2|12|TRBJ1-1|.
CASSLAGLGAFF
TGTGCCAGCAGCTTAGCAGGGCTTGGAGCTTTCTTT
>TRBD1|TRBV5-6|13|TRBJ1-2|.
CASSLPGGRGYTF
TGTGCCAGCAGCTTGCCAGGGGGAAGGGGCTACACCTTC
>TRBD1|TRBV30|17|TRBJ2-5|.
CAWSAGLDRGWQETQYF
TGTGCCTGGAGTGCCGGCCTGGACAGGGGTTGGCAAGAGACCCAGTACTTC
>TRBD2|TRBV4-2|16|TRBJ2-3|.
CASSQASGLSTDTQYF
TGTGCCAGCAGCCAGGCTAGCGGACTTAGCACAGATACGCAGTATTTT
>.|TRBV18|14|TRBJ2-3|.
CASSPYSGTDTQYF
TGTGCCAGCTCACCTTATTCGGGCACAGATACGCAGTATTTT
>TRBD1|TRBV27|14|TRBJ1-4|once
CASSLTDRGEKLFF
TGTGCCAGCAGTTTAACCGACAGGGGTGAAAAACTGTTTTTT
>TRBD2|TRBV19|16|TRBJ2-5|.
CASSPGLAVNQETQYF
TGTGCCAGTAGTCCAGGACTAGCGGTTAACCAAGAGACCCAGTACTTC
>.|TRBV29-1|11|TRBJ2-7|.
CSVVQQYEQYF
TGCAGCGTTGTACAGCAATACGAGCAGTACTTC
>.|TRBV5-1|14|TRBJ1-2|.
CASSLADRSYGYTF
TGCGCCAGCAGTTTGGCCGACAGGAGTTATGGCTACACCTTC
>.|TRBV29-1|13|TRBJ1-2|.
CSVGGFSLYGYTF
TGCAGCGTGGGGGGGTTCTCCCTCTATGGCTACACCTTC
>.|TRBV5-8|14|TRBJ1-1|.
CASTPGSKNTEAFF
TGTGCCAGCACCCCCGGGAGTAAGAACACTGAAGCTTTCTTT
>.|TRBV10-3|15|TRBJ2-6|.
CAITPGDSGANVLTF
TGTGCCATCACTCCCGGGGACTCTGGGGCCAACGTCCTGACTTTC
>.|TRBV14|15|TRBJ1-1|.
CASSPYRERGTEAFF
TGTGCCAGCAGCCCCTACAGGGAACGGGGCACTGAAGCTTTCTTT
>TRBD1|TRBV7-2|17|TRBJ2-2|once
CASSFAKGQADTGELFF
TGTGCCAGCAGCTTTGCCAAAGGACAGGCCGACACCGGGGAGCTGTTTTTT
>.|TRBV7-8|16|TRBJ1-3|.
CASSRRGGWTGNTIYF
TGTGCCAGCAGCAGAAGGGGGGGCTGGACTGGAAACACCATATATTTT
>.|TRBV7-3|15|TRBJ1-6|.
CASSPHGGGNSPLHF
TGTGCCAGCAGCCCCCATGGCGGCGGTAATTCACCCCTCCACTTT
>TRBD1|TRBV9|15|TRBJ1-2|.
CASSVEAGGNYGYTF
TGTGCCAGCAGCGTAGAGGCAGGGGGGAATTATGGCTACACCTTC
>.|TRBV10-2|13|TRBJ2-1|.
CASNPGVGNEQFF
TGCGCCAGCAACCCGGGGGTTGGCAATGAGCAGTTCTTC
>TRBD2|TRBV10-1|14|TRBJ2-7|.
CATAGRGASYEQYF
TGCGCCACCGCGGGGCGGGGGGCCTCCTACGAGCAGTACTTC
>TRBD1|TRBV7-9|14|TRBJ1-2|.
CASRPGTVVEGYTF
TGTGCCAGCAGGCCTGGGACAGTGGTGGAAGGCTACACCTTC
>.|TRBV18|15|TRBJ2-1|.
CASSPLAGPGNEQFF
TGTGCCAGCTCACCTTTGGCAGGACCGGGGAATGAGCAGTTCTTC
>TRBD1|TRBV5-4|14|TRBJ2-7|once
CASSLGQGAYEQYF
TGTGCCAGCAGCTTGGGCCAGGGGGCCTACGAGCAGTACTTC
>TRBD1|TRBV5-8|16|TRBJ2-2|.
CASRQYRGANTGELFF
TGTGCCAGCAGACAATACAGGGGAGCGAACACCGGGGAGCTGTTTTTT
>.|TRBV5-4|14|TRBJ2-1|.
CASSLVGLQDEQFF
TGTGCCAGCAGCTTGGTCGGACTACAGGATGAGCAGTTCTTC
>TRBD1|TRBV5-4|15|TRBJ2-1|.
CASSFGTGVYNEQFF
TGTGCCAGCAGCTTCGGGACAGGGGTCTACAATGAGCAGTTCTTC
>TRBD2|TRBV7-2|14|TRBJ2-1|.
CASEKAGGRNEQFF
TGTGCCAGCGAAAAAGCGGGGGGGCGTAATGAGCAGTTCTTC
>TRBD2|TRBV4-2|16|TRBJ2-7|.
CASSQDWTSGSYEQYF
TGTGCCAGCAGCCAAGATTGGACTAGCGGGAGCTACGAGCAGTACTTC
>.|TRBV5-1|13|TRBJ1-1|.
CASSEGQNTEAFF
TGCGCCAGCAGCGAGGGACAGAACACTGAAGCTTTCTTT
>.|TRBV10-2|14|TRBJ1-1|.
CASSSLVRNTEAFF
TGCGCCAGCAGTTCCCTCGTGCGGAACACTGAAGCTTTCTTT
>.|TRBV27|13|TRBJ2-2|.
CASSLWGPGELFF
TGTGCCAGCAGTTTATGGGGCCCCGGGGAGCTGTTTTTT
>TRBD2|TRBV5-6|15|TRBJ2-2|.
CASRGLSGTSGELFF
TGTGCCAGCAGGGGACTAAGCGGGACCTCCGGGGAGCTGTTTTTT
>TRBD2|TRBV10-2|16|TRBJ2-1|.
CASLPGGPGTYNEQFF
TGCGCCAGCCTACCGGGAGGCCCAGGGACCTACAATGAGCAGTTCTTC
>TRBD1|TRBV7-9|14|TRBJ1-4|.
CASSLRQGHEKLFF
TGTGCCAGCAGCTTAAGACAGGGCCATGAAAAACTGTTTTTT
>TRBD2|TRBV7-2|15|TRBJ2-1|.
CASSRGRDPYNEQFF
TGTGCCAGCAGCCGGGGGAGGGACCCTTACAATGAGCAGTTCTTC
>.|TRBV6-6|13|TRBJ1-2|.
CASSYRGWGGYTF
TGTGCCAGCAGTTACAGGGGGTGGGGCGGCTACACCTTC
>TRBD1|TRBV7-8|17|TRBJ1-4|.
CASSPEGQAATNEKLFF
TGTGCCAGCAGCCCCGAGGGACAGGCCGCAACTAATGAAAAACTGTTTTTT
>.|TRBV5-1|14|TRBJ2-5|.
CASSSRYLQETQYF
TGCGCCAGCAGCTCCCGTTATCTCCAAGAGACCCAGTACTTC
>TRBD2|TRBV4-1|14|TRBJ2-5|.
CASSLRGDQETQYF
TGCGCCAGCAGCCTTCGGGGGGACCAAGAGACCCAGTACTTC
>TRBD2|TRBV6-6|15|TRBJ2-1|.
CASNLAGGGNNEQFF
TGTGCCAGCAACCTAGCGGGGGGCGGCAACAATGAGCAGTTCTTC
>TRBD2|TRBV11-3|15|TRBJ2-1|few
CASSLGLAGNNEQFF
TGTGCCAGCAGCTTAGGACTAGCGGGAAACAATGAGCAGTTCTTC
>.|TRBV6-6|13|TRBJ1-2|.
CASSDRGLLGYTF
TGTGCCAGCAGTGACCGGGGATTGTTGGGCTACACCTTC